The TCR beta chain described here comes from a study of T-cell reconstitution after alpha-beta-depleted transplantation in children. This clonotype occurred a few times. Antigen: not known. The TCRbeta library incorporated unique molecular identifiers. From the PCR reads, TCRdb called clonotypes with MiXCR, one entry per CDR3 protein. The sample has about 830,000 distinct CDR3 sequences, 16% seen once. Study outcomes and limitations: One year after transplant, T-cell counts and diversity came mostly from newly produced T cells.

The germline CDR1 and CDR2 sequences are MGHDK and SYGVNS. This CDR3 is built from 13 residues. Unmatched junction bases numbered 6, after V lost 11 bases and J lost 4 bases. The chain recombines TRBV25-1 with TRBJ2-3; 10 positions match TRBD1. The material was PBMCs, mostly from graft donor cells, obtained 360 days after TCRalphabeta/CD19-depleted stem cell transplant. This TCR derives from a male patient younger than 18 who had a stem cell transplant for acute lymphoblastic leukemia, so the T cells may come from the graft donor. This CDR3 reads CAGGDRGADTQYF. CDR3 in DNA: TGTGCCGGGGGGGACAGGGGAGCAGATACGCAGTATTTT.